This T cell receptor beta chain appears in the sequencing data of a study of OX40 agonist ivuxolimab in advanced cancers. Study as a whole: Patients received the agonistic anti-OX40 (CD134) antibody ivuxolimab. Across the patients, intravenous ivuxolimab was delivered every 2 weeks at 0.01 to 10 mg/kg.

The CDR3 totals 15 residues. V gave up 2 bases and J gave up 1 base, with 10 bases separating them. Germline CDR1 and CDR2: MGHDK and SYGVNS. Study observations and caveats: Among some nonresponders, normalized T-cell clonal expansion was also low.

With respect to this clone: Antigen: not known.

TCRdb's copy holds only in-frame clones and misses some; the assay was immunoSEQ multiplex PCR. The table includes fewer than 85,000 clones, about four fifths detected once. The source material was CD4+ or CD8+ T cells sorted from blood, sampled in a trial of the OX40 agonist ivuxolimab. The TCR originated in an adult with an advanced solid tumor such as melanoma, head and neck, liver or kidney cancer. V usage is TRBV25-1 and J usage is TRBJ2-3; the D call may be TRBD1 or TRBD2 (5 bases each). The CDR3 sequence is CASSEERGGTDTQYF. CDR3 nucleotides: TGTGCCAGCAGTGAAGAGAGGGGAGGCACAGATACGCAGTATTTT.